These 28 T cell receptor beta chains were all obtained from the same sample, sequenced in a study of response to subunit inactivated influenza vaccine. Via MiXCR, TCRdb re-called the RT-PCR reads, giving one row per CDR3 protein. This sample yields 650,000 to 700,000 distinct CDR3 sequences, of which about 15% are seen a single time; approximately 10% belongs to the top ten. Here the sequenced sample was PBMCs from blood, taken approximately 12 days after vaccination. Every receptor here comes from a man aged 50 to 59 who received an inactivated influenza vaccine.

This clonotype was recorded a few times. This chain connects TRBV24-1 to TRBJ2-2; the D gene is possibly TRBD2 (6 bases). CDR3 length: 16 residues. CDR1 KGHDR and CDR2 SFDVKD come from the germline V gene. V lost 7 bases and J 6 bases, leaving 20 bases between the germline ends. The CDR3 spells CATSAPTSRLAGELFF. CDR3 nucleotide sequence: TGTGCCACCAGCGCGCCGACTAGTCGGCTCGCCGGGGAGCTGTTTTTT.

This clonotype was detected ten times or more. The V call is TRBV5-1, the J call TRBJ2-7, with 7 bases aligning to TRBD1. The germline V gene has CDR1 SGHRS and CDR2 YFSETQ. The CDR3 is made up of 12 amino acids. With 3 bases clipped from V and 7 bases from J, the junction kept 4 bases outside the gene matches. CDR3 amino acids: CASSYSQGEQYF. CDR3 DNA: TGCGCCAGCAGCTACTCACAGGGGGAGCAGTACTTC. Full variable domain (remainder filled in from reference TRBV5-1 and TRBJ2-7): KAGVTQTPRYLIKTRGQQVTLSCSPISGHRSVSWYQQTPGQGLQFLFEYFSETQRNKGNFPGRFSGRQFSNSRSEMNVSTLELGDSALYLCASSYSQGEQYFGPGTRLTVT.

This clonotype showed up many times. The chain couples TRBV4-1 to TRBJ2-2; possibly TRBD2 for D (5 bases). The CDR3 sequence is 16 residues long. The V end was cut by 0 bases, the J end by 7 bases, with 15 bases between. CDR1 is MGHRA, CDR2 YSYEKL, per germline. CDR3 nucleotides: TGCGCCAGCAGCCAAGAAGGAGGCTACAACGGCGGGGAGCTGTTTTTT. Its protein is CASSQEGGYNGGELFF.

This clonotype was counted only a few times. The chain carries TRBV7-2 and TRBJ2-7; D is undetermined. The ends were cut back, 2 bases at V and 1 base at J, with 15 bases in the middle. The CDR3 contains 16 residues. Germline values: CDR1 SGHTA, CDR2 FQGNSA. CDR3 region: CASSLTLWGGSYEQYF. CDR3 in DNA: TGTGCCAGCAGCTTAACACTTTGGGGTGGGTCCTACGAGCAGTACTTC.

The gene calls are TRBV5-8 and TRBJ2-1; no clear D. The CDR3 consists of 12 residues. Germline V gene lookup returns CDR1 SGHTS and CDR2 YDEGEE. Trimming removed 1 base at V and 9 bases at J, with 8 bases between. The CDR3 protein is CASSLKVGEQFF. The CDR3 region has the DNA TGTGCCAGCAGCTTGAAAGTGGGTGAGCAGTTCTTC.

This clonotype was observed many times. The chain employs TRBV9 and TRBJ2-2, with 7 nucleotides matching TRBD1. Germline V gene lookup returns CDR1 SGDLS and CDR2 YYNGEE. The trim removed 7 bases at V and 2 bases at J, leaving 5 bases unmatched. The CDR3 has 14 residues. The CDR3 here is CASRGGSNTGELFF. The CDR3 DNA reads TGTGCCAGCCGAGGGGGCTCAAACACCGGGGAGCTGTTTTTT.

This clonotype showed up just a few times. V and J are TRBV18 and TRBJ2-2, with D perhaps TRBD2 (5 bases). Germline loops: CDR1 KGHSH, CDR2 LQKENI. The V and J ends lost 1 base and 1 base respectively, with 13 bases between them. The CDR3 runs 17 residues. The CDR3 here is CASSPRSGSGNTGELFF. CDR3 DNA sequence: TGTGCCAGCTCACCACGCTCGGGGTCGGGGAACACCGGGGAGCTGTTTTTT.

A single count supports this clonotype. The chain uses TRBV28 and TRBJ2-2; TRBD1 matches 12 bases. Germline trimming cut 7 bases from V and 7 bases from J; bases unmatched to any gene: 25. There are 21 residues in the CDR3. CDR1 and CDR2 (germline): MDHEN, SYDVKM. In DNA form, the CDR3 reads TGTGCCAGCAACAAATCTCCCTTTGGCCGGGACAGGGGGCGCGGGGTCGGGGAGCTGTTTTTT. It codes for CASNKSPFGRDRGRGVGELFF.

Many counts were recorded for this clonotype. The chain uses TRBV7-9 and TRBJ2-2; D perhaps matches TRBD2 (5 bases). Trimming removed 0 bases from V and 1 base from J, with 6 bases in between. This CDR3 contains 15 residues. Germline CDR1 SEHNR, CDR2 FQNEAQ (reference sequence). DNA for the CDR3: TGTGCCAGCAGCTTAGCGAGCGGGAACACCGGGGAGCTGTTTTTT. It codes for CASSLASGNTGELFF.

The gene calls are TRBV7-8 and TRBJ1-5, with D unresolved. The CDR3 runs to 15 residues. Germline lookup yields CDR1 SGHVS and CDR2 FQNEAQ. V was trimmed by 5 bases and J by 9 bases, leaving 20 bases between them. CDR3 in amino acids: CASSPSVGPAGPQHF. The CDR3 nucleotides read TGTGCCAGCAGCCCGAGCGTCGGCCCAGCGGGGCCCCAGCATTTT.

The sample holds many counts of this clonotype. The rearrangement joins TRBV20-1 to TRBJ2-1, with TRBD2 matching 7 bases. CDR1 and CDR2 (germline): DFQATT, SNEGSKA (reference sequence). The CDR3 loop spans 16 amino acids. V lost 6 bases to trimming and J lost 0 bases; unmatched junction nucleotides: 11. DNA for the CDR3: TGCAGTGCCGAGTCCCGGGGGGAAAGCTCCTACAATGAGCAGTTCTTC. Its translation: CSAESRGESSYNEQFF.

This clonotype was seen more than once but under ten times. This rearrangement joins TRBV10-3 to TRBJ2-7; D call uncertain. The CDR3 extends over 15 amino acids. Germline V CDR1 and CDR2: ENHRY, SYGVKD. The V gene lost 3 bases and the J gene lost 0 bases, with 12 bases spanning the gap. DNA for the CDR3: TGTGCCATCAGTGATTTGGGAAGTAGCTCCTACGAGCAGTACTTC. Amino acid sequence: CAISDLGSSSYEQYF.

The chain recombines TRBV6-2 or TRBV6-3 with TRBJ1-1, with unresolved D. The germline V gene has CDR1 MNHEY and CDR2 SVGEGT. This CDR3 spans 15 amino acids. V lost 8 bases and J lost 6, with 22 bases in between. The CDR3 nucleotides read TGTGCCAGCGGCAGAAGGTCGGGCCGGGTCCCTGAAGCTTTCTTT. Translated, it gives CASGRRSGRVPEAFF.

This clonotype has a handful of counts. The genes are TRBV28 and TRBJ2-7; maybe TRBD2 (5 bases). CDR3 length: 14 amino acids. V lost 6 bases and J 2 bases, leaving 14 bases between the germline ends. Germline assignment: CDR1 MDHEN and CDR2 SYDVKM. CDR3 amino acids: CASREASTTYEQYF. As DNA, the CDR3 is TGTGCCAGCAGGGAGGCTTCTACCACCTACGAGCAGTACTTC.

V and J are TRBV5-1 and TRBJ2-3, with 7 bases aligning to TRBD2. The trim removed 7 bases at V and 7 bases at J, leaving 12 bases unmatched. CDR3 length equals 14 residues. Germline V CDR1 and CDR2: SGHRS, YFSETQ. As DNA, the CDR3 is TGCGCCAGCGCTGGTGGACTAGTGGAGTATACGCAGTATTTT. It codes for CASAGGLVEYTQYF.

This clonotype was detected only a few times. The J gene is TRBJ1-2, the V gene TRBV9; D uncertain. Germline CDR1 SGDLS, CDR2 YYNGEE. There are 15 residues in the CDR3. The V and J ends lost 5 bases and 8 bases respectively, with 22 bases between them. CDR3 protein: CASRKVQEPYGGYTF. The CDR3 DNA reads as TGTGCCAGCAGAAAGGTCCAGGAGCCCTATGGGGGCTACACCTTC. Complete variable domain (other parts from reference TRBV9 and TRBJ1-2): DSGVTQTPKHLITATGQRVTLRCSPRSGDLSVYWYQQSLDQGLQFLIQYYNGEERAKGNILERFSAQQFPDLHSELNLSSLELGDSALYFCASRKVQEPYGGYTFGSGTRLTVV.

This clonotype was recorded a few times. The chain carries TRBV7-2 and TRBJ1-2, with TRBD1 as a possible D gene (6 bases). CDR1 SGHTA and CDR2 FQGNSA come from the germline V gene. The ends were cut back, 1 base at V and 8 bases at J, with 20 bases in the middle. The CDR3 covers 16 residues. CDR3 DNA: TGTGCCAGCAGCTTAGGCGGGCCAAGGGGGGTCTACGGCTACACCTTC. It translates to CASSLGGPRGVYGYTF.

The V gene is TRBV20-1, the J gene TRBJ2-3; TRBD2 agrees at 8 bases. Germline CDR1 and CDR2: DFQATT and SNEGSKA (reference sequence). The CDR3 has 15 residues. J lost 4 bases, V lost 3 bases, and 9 bases had no gene match. CDR3 nucleotides: TGCAGTGCTAGCGGAAGCGGGAGTGCCGCAGATACGCAGTATTTT. Amino acid sequence: CSASGSGSAADTQYF.

The table lists this clonotype with a few counts. The chain uses TRBV12-3 or TRBV12-4 and TRBJ1-3; D is undetermined. The CDR3 sequence is 14 residues long. V was trimmed by 6 bases and J by 0 bases, leaving 9 bases between them. The CDR3 nucleotides read TGTGCCAGCAGGACCCTCAGCTCTGGAAACACCATATATTTT. This gives the protein CASRTLSSGNTIYF.

This clonotype was found many times. The J gene is TRBJ2-1, the V gene TRBV7-3; 9 bases match TRBD1. The germline V gene encodes CDR1 SGHTA and CDR2 FQGTGA. With V trimmed by 4 bases and J by 3 bases, 4 bases remained unmatched. CDR3 size: 15 residues. CDR3 amino acids: CASSSGTGIYNEQFF. The DNA for the CDR3 is TGTGCCAGCAGCTCCGGGACAGGGATCTACAATGAGCAGTTCTTC.

A few counts support this clonotype. The chain combines TRBV6-4 with TRBJ2-7, with D possibly being TRBD2 (6 bases). CDR3 length: 11 amino acids. Trimming cost V 8 bases and J 5 bases, with 10 bases left between them. The V gene's germline CDR1 is MRHNA and CDR2 SNTAGT. In DNA, the CDR3 is TGTGCCAGCGGAGGGCGTCACGAGCAGTACTTC. Translating gives CASGGRHEQYF.

This rearrangement joins TRBV5-1 to TRBJ2-5, with D tentatively TRBD1 or TRBD2 (7 bases each). The V gene lost 4 bases and the J gene lost 0 bases, with 13 bases spanning the gap. This CDR3 contains 15 residues. Germline V gives CDR1 SGHRS, CDR2 YFSETQ. CDR3 sequence reads: CASSPGGQNQETQYF. For the CDR3, the DNA is TGCGCCAGCAGCCCGGGGGGACAGAACCAAGAGACCCAGTACTTC.

This clonotype showed up just a few times. V and J are TRBV3-1 and TRBJ1-6; 8 positions agree with TRBD1. With V trimmed by 3 bases and J by 7 bases, 5 bases remained unmatched. The CDR3 covers 15 residues. Germline V gene lookup returns CDR1 LGHDT and CDR2 YNNKEL (reference sequence). The CDR3: CASSQNRDRNSPLHF. The CDR3 DNA sequence: TGTGCCAGCAGCCAGAACCGGGACAGGAATTCACCCCTCCACTTT. Together with reference TRBV3-1 and TRBJ1-6, the CDR3 gives the full variable domain: DTAVSQTPKYLVTQMGNDKSIKCEQNLGHDTMYWYKQDSKKFLKIMFSYNNKELIINETVPNRFSPKSPDKAHLNLHINSLELGDSAVYFCASSQNRDRNSPLHFGNGTRLTVT.

This rearrangement joins TRBV19 to TRBJ1-2, with D possibly being TRBD1 (6 bases). Germline V gives CDR1 LNHDA, CDR2 SQIVND (reference sequence). With 4 bases removed from V and 7 bases from J, the gap between germline ends came to 16 bases. The CDR3 loop spans 14 amino acids. CDR3 sequence reads: CASSRTTGTGGYTF. CDR3 coding DNA: TGTGCCAGTAGTAGAACCACAGGGACTGGTGGCTACACCTTC.

The gene calls are TRBV7-2 and TRBJ1-5; D uncertain. Germline CDR1 reads SGHTA; CDR2 reads FQGNSA. This CDR3 contains 16 residues. V was shortened by 1 base and J by 0 bases, with 10 bases between the two germline ends. The CDR3: CASSLGRQYSNQPQHF. The CDR3 nucleotides are TGTGCCAGCAGCTTAGGTCGTCAGTATAGCAATCAGCCCCAGCATTTT.

This sequence joins TRBV5-4 and TRBJ2-5; D uncertain. This CDR3 has 14 amino acids. CDR1 and CDR2 (germline): SGHNT, YYREEE (reference sequence). V lost 2 bases and J lost 4, with 12 bases in between. The CDR3 here is CASSLTVERETQYF. CDR3 sequence (DNA): TGTGCCAGCAGCTTAACAGTGGAACGAGAGACCCAGTACTTC.

This clonotype was recorded a few times. This sequence joins TRBV7-2 and TRBJ1-1; perhaps TRBD1 as D (6 bases). The CDR3 is 14 residues long. Trimming removed 3 bases from V and 3 bases from J, with 11 bases in between. Germline CDR1 reads SGHTA; CDR2 reads FQGNSA. CDR3 residues: CASSFQGLDTEAFF. DNA for the CDR3: TGTGCCAGCAGCTTCCAGGGGCTGGACACTGAAGCTTTCTTT.

This clonotype was seen a few times. The rearrangement uses TRBV12-3 or TRBV12-4 and TRBJ1-1; D ambiguous. V dropped 3 bases and J dropped 5 bases, with 10 bases sitting between them. This CDR3 comprises 13 residues. The CDR3 DNA is TGTGCCAGCAGTTTTGAAAGGGTGACTGAAGCTTTCTTT. It is translated as CASSFERVTEAFF.